A selection of T cell receptor beta chains follows, all from one sample in a study of T cell responses to AZD1222 COVID-19 vaccine. Sequencing used immunoSEQ multiplex PCR; TCRdb keeps in-frame clones, though not all of them. The sample shows 150,000 or so clones, 90% to 95% of them seen only once. Sequences were derived from peripheral blood, sampled on day 0 of AZD1222 vaccination. The source is an adult in good health. Both conserved end residues are part of each CDR3. The D gene is left open where the match is weak. Some rows mark clone size as missing; the rest say once, few, many or name a class of expanded clone.

TRBV19	-	-	TRBJ2-5	TGTGCCAGTAGTAAACGGGACGTACGACAAGAGACCCAGTACTTC	CASSKRDVRQETQYF
TRBV9	-	once	TRBJ1-2	TGTGCCAGCAGCCCCAGACAGGACAGCTACTATGGCTACACCTTC	CASSPRQDSYYGYTF
TRBV18	TRBD1	-	TRBJ2-5	TGTGCCAGCTCACCACGGACAGGGGGCCAACAAGAGACCCAGTACTTC	CASSPRTGGQQETQYF
TRBV25-1	-	-	TRBJ2-5	TGTGCCAGCAGTCAGGGGCGGGCGGAGACCCAGTACTTC	CASSQGRAETQYF
TRBV7-3	-	-	TRBJ2-5	TGTGCCAGCAGCTTTTCGTCGACAGGGAGGTTTTTGGAGACCCAGTACTTC	CASSFSSTGRFLETQYF
TRBV3-1/TRBV3-2	-	-	TRBJ1-5	TGTGCCAGCAGCCAGGCCTATAGCAATCAGCCCCAGCATTTT	CASSQAYSNQPQHF
TRBV6-5	-	-	TRBJ2-5	TGTGCCAGCAGTACAGGACAGACTTCTGAGACCCAGTACTTC	CASSTGQTSETQYF
TRBV4-3	-	-	TRBJ2-7	TGCGCCAGCAGCCAGGGAGCAGGGGCCCGCTCCTACGAGCAGTACTTC	CASSQGAGARSYEQYF
TRBV30	-	-	TRBJ1-5	TGTGCCTGCAAAACGAGGGGGGGGTCGGGTATAGGTCAGCCCCAGCATTTT	CACKTRGGSGIGQPQHF
TRBV15	-	few	TRBJ1-2	TGTGCCACCAGCCCAAGACCCGACGGAGGCTATGGCTACACCTTC	CATSPRPDGGYGYTF
TRBV5-1	TRBD2	-	TRBJ2-3	TGCGCCAGCAGCCCCCTAGCGGGGGGGTCAGATACGCAGTATTTT	CASSPLAGGSDTQYF
TRBV19	TRBD2	-	TRBJ2-1	TGTGCCAGTAAAACTGGGGCTAGCGGATACTACAATGAGCAGTTCTTC	CASKTGASGYYNEQFF
TRBV5-1	-	-	TRBJ1-3	TGCGCCAGCAGCTCGTCCCCGGGGATCTCTGGAAACACCATATATTTT	CASSSSPGISGNTIYF
TRBV6-1	TRBD2	-	TRBJ2-3	TGTGCCAGCAGTGCGACTAGCGGGGGGGCGACAGATACGCAGTATTTT	CASSATSGGATDTQYF
TRBV20-1	TRBD2	-	TRBJ2-1	TGCAGTGCCAAGCTAGCGGGTGAGCAGTTCTTC	CSAKLAGEQFF
TRBV19	-	-	TRBJ2-1	TGTGCCACTTCTTCCCCCAGGGTTGTGAGTGAGCAGTTCTTC	CATSSPRVVSEQFF
TRBV7-3	-	-	TRBJ2-1	TGTGCCAGCAGCCTGTCGGGGCCCACTAAGGTCGATGAGCAGTTCTTC	CASSLSGPTKVDEQFF
TRBV4-1	-	once	TRBJ2-2	TGCGCCAGCAGCCAACAGGACGGGAGTGTGTCTAGCGGGGAGCTGTTTTTT	CASSQQDGSVSSGELFF
TRBV19	-	-	TRBJ1-4	TGTGCCAGTAGTGGGTGGACTACAACTAATGAAAAACTGTTTTTT	CASSGWTTTNEKLFF
TRBV7-9	-	-	TRBJ1-4	TGTGCCAGCAGCTTGGGGGCAACTAATGAAAAACTGTTTTTT	CASSLGATNEKLFF
TRBV6-5	-	once	TRBJ2-5	TGTGCCAGCGCTGGGGGCTTAGAGGAAGAGACCCAGTACTTC	CASAGGLEEETQYF
TRBV5-6	-	-	TRBJ2-3	TGTGCCAGCAGCCCCGGGGGACGCTCGGAAGCAGATACGCAGTATTTT	CASSPGGRSEADTQYF
TRBV7-3	-	once	TRBJ2-5	TGTGCCAGCAGCTTAACCGGCGGCCAAGAGACCCAGTACTTC	CASSLTGGQETQYF
TRBV27	-	-	TRBJ2-3	TGTGCCAGCAGTCCCCAAGCACACACAGATACGCAGTATTTT	CASSPQAHTDTQYF
TRBV29-1	-	-	TRBJ2-3	TGCAGCGCACAGACAGGCTACACAGATACGCAGTATTTT	CSAQTGYTDTQYF